The clone carrying this TCR beta chain showed up many times. Its antigen is unidentified. Original data processing: A classifier for distant metastasis in papillary thyroid cancer was constructed using CDR3 differences observed across clinicopathological groups. MiXCR reprocessed the PCR reads for TCRdb. The V and J calls follow TCRdb's processing rather than the paper's. The data show 20,000 to 25,000 clones, with about 11% seen just once and roughly 8% held by the top ten. The entry originates in a study of metastatic and nonmetastatic thyroid tumors. Study information: The study looked at repertoires side by side in blood and in tumor or nodule tissue from malignant and benign thyroid patients. Overall study findings and caveats: Significantly higher TCR beta diversity was reportedly seen in malignant thyroid tumors than benign nodules, in blood and tumor.

The entire patient cohort was treatment-naive prior to thyroid surgery. The CDR3 is 13 residues long. The V gene lost 2 bases and the J gene lost 2 bases, with 6 bases spanning the gap. This chain connects TRBV12-3 or TRBV12-4 to TRBJ2-5; D is undetermined. This clonotype originated in a female donor with papillary thyroid cancer or a benign thyroid nodule (not recorded which). Some clones in this sample may be carry-over from other donors' samples. Sequenced material: blood. The CDR3 loop is CASSLPVQETQYF. In DNA, the CDR3 is TGTGCCAGCAGTTTACCAGTACAAGAGACCCAGTACTTC.